The 14 T cell receptor beta chains below were found in one sample sequenced in a study of blood T cell repertoires in COVID-19. Assay: immunoSEQ multiplex PCR; the TCRdb copy retains only in-frame clones and omits some. The data show a few hundred thousand clones, 70% to 90% seen once. Specimen: peripheral blood. Receptors originate from a middle-aged woman who had recovered from COVID-19.

The chain joins TRBV19 to TRBJ1-3; a weak D match, TRBD1 (5 bases). Germline CDR1 reads LNHDA; CDR2 reads SQIVND (reference sequence). This CDR3 has 15 residues. V was cut by 3 bases and J by 3 bases, with 12 bases left in between. This CDR3 reads CASSISGDYGNTIYF. Here the CDR3 DNA reads TGTGCCAGTAGTATCTCCGGGGACTATGGAAACACCATATATTTT.

The V call is TRBV5-1, the J call TRBJ2-7, with 8 bases that match TRBD2. Trimming at V came to 4 bases and at J to 3 bases, leaving 12 bases not matched to a gene. The CDR3 sequence is 16 residues long. The V gene's germline CDR1 is SGHRS and CDR2 YFSETQ. CDR3 residues: CASSTGGGSALYEQYF. The CDR3 DNA sequence: TGCGCCAGCAGCACCGGGGGGGGATCGGCCCTCTACGAGCAGTACTTC. Supplemented by reference TRBV5-1 and TRBJ2-7, the full variable domain reads KAGVTQTPRYLIKTRGQQVTLSCSPISGHRSVSWYQQTPGQGLQFLFEYFSETQRNKGNFPGRFSGRQFSNSRSEMNVSTLELGDSALYLCASSTGGGSALYEQYFGPGTRLTVT.

The chain links TRBV5-8 to TRBJ2-7; 7 bases are shared with TRBD2. Trimming at V came to 4 bases and at J to 3 bases, leaving 7 bases not matched to a gene. Germline CDR1 and CDR2: SGHTS and YDEGEE. The CDR3 spans 14 residues. The CDR3: CASSGGGTYYEQYV. CDR3 in DNA: TGTGCCAGCAGCGGGGGGGGGACCTACTACGAGCAGTACGTC.

The chain combines TRBV4-1 with TRBJ2-7, with a possible D match to TRBD2 (5 bases). Germline CDR1 MGHRA, CDR2 YSYEKL. V lost 2 bases to trimming and J lost 0 bases, with 11 bases between them. This CDR3 region has 15 residues. The DNA of the CDR3 is TGCGCCAGCAGCCAACCCCAACGGGGCTCCTACGAGCAGTACTTC. Protein product: CASSQPQRGSYEQYF.

This clone was detected once. V gene TRBV5-6 combines with J gene TRBJ1-2, with TRBD1 matching 7 bases. The germline V gene encodes CDR1 SGHDT and CDR2 YYEEEE. The CDR3 contains 13 residues. V lost 4 bases to trimming and J lost 6 bases; unmatched junction nucleotides: 6. The CDR3 nucleotides read TGTGCCAGCAGCCCGGACAGGTTTGATGGCTACACCTTC. Translation: CASSPDRFDGYTF.

The chain carries TRBV6-5 and TRBJ2-3, with 10 positions matching TRBD1. The ends lost 5 bases at V and 2 bases at J; junction bases unmatched: 4. Per the germline V gene, CDR1 is MNHEY and CDR2 is SVGAGI. CDR3 length equals 15 residues. The CDR3 nucleotides read TGTGCCAGCAGTCGGACAGGGGGAATCACAGATACGCAGTATTTT. This codes for CASSRTGGITDTQYF.

The CDR3 is CASSRDRRGEAFF. The CDR3 DNA sequence: TGTGCCAGCAGCCGGGACAGGCGGGGTGAAGCTTTCTTT. V and J are TRBV7-8 and TRBJ1-1; TRBD1 matches at 8 bases. The ends lost 5 bases at V and 7 bases at J; junction bases unmatched: 6. CDR1 and CDR2 from the germline V gene are SGHVS and FQNEAQ. The CDR3 extends over 13 amino acids.

V is TRBV30 and J is TRBJ2-4, with D perhaps TRBD2 (6 bases). Germline V lookup: CDR1 GTSNPN, CDR2 SVGIG (reference sequence). CDR3 length: 15 residues. V was trimmed by 0 bases and J by 11 bases, leaving 20 bases between them. The CDR3 DNA sequence: TGTGCCTGGAGTGTAGGGATAGGGTCGGGGACTCTTCAGTACTTC. This gives the protein CAWSVGIGSGTLQYF. The whole variable domain, remainder taken from reference TRBV30 and TRBJ2-4, is SQTIHQWPATLVQPVGSPLSLECTVEGTSNPNLYWYRQAAGRGLQLLFYSVGIGQISSEVPQNLSASRPQDRQFILSSKKLLLSDSGFYLCAWSVGIGSGTLQYFGAGTRLSVL.

This chain joins TRBV11-3 and TRBJ1-6, with 11 bases aligning to TRBD1. This CDR3 is 14 amino acids long. J was trimmed by 10 bases and V by 5 bases; bases with no gene match: 4. From germline, CDR1 is SGHNT and CDR2 YENEEA. The CDR3 nucleotides read TGTGCCAGCAGCCTACGGACAGGGGGCTCACCCCTCCACTTT. Amino acids: CASSLRTGGSPLHF.

The V call is TRBV10-3, the J call TRBJ1-1; TRBD1 agrees at 10 bases. Germline assignment: CDR1 ENHRY and CDR2 SYGVKD. The CDR3 runs 17 residues. The ends lost 8 bases at V and 1 base at J; junction bases unmatched: 13. CDR3 nucleotides: TGTGCCATCGGCCCCCGGGACAGGGGATACGGGAACACTGAAGCTTTCTTT. Encoded protein: CAIGPRDRGYGNTEAFF.

This chain joins TRBV18 and TRBJ2-3; 8 bases fit TRBD2. V lost 8 bases to trimming and J lost 2 bases; unmatched junction nucleotides: 3. The germline V gene encodes CDR1 KGHSH and CDR2 LQKENI. The CDR3 contains 13 residues. In DNA, the CDR3 is TGTGCCAGCAAGCGGGAGCCCACAGATACGCAGTATTTT. It encodes CASKREPTDTQYF.

This chain uses TRBV7-3 with TRBJ1-1; D is undetermined. Trimming took 4 bases from V and 7 from J, leaving 19 bases between them. Germline CDR1 and CDR2: SGHTA and FQGTGA. The CDR3 has 15 amino acids. The CDR3 reads CASSSGRGRAIEAFF. The CDR3 DNA sequence: TGTGCCAGCAGCTCCGGACGGGGAAGGGCCATTGAAGCTTTCTTT.

The chain joins TRBV5-1 to TRBJ2-3, with TRBD2 matching over 11 bases. The length of the CDR3 is 14 residues. The germline V gene encodes CDR1 SGHRS and CDR2 YFSETQ. V dropped 5 bases and J dropped 2; count of bases not matched to a gene: 1. The CDR3 DNA sequence: TGCGCCAGCAGGACTAGCGGGACCACAGATACGCAGTATTTT. Its protein is CASRTSGTTDTQYF.

V is TRBV14 and J is TRBJ1-1, with 10 bases identical to TRBD1. The CDR3 is 14 amino acids. The V gene's germline CDR1 is SGHDN and CDR2 FVKESK. V shed 3 bases, J shed 6 bases, and the junction held 4 bases outside the gene matches. The DNA for the CDR3 is TGTGCCAGCAGCCAGGGACAGGGGTTCCCTGAAGCTTTCTTT. It specifies CASSQGQGFPEAFF.